The clone carrying this T cell receptor (beta chain) was detected only a few times. The entry originates in a study of blood T cell repertoires in COVID-19. Overall study context: Some COVID-19 samples were acute and others convalescent; all came from the United States, Italy and Spain.

Repertoires were generated with immunoSEQ multiplex PCR, while TCRdb's copy carries only in-frame clones and drops some. The table has 300,000 to 400,000 clones, over 75% seen once. The ends were cut back, 3 bases at V and 2 bases at J, with 14 bases in the middle. The CDR3 runs 15 residues. Germline V gene data show CDR1 as SGHRS and CDR2 as YFSETQ. Sample: peripheral blood. The chain links TRBV5-1 to TRBJ1-1; D is undetermined. The TCR was taken from a man in his forties or fifties with active or convalescent COVID-19. The CDR3 coding sequence is TGCGCCAGCAGCTGGGGTGGAGGACTTAACACTGAAGCTTTCTTT. Protein: CASSWGGGLNTEAFF.